These 21 T cell receptor beta chains originate from one sample sequenced in a study of blood T cell repertoires in COVID-19. Assay used: immunoSEQ multiplex PCR; TCRdb lists only in-frame clones, some missing. The sample records 220,000 or so clones, about 90% being singletons. Sequencing input: PBMCs or T cells enriched from blood (not recorded which). These receptors were taken from a man under 40 who had been exposed to COVID-19.

The chain uses TRBV6-5 and TRBJ2-5; 10 bases agree with TRBD2. Germline trimming cut 5 bases from V and 4 bases from J; bases unmatched to any gene: 7. CDR3 size: 15 residues. The germline V gene encodes CDR1 MNHEY and CDR2 SVGAGI. DNA of the CDR3: TGTGCCAGCAGTCCACCTAGCGGGGGCCTAGAGACCCAGTACTTC. This translates into CASSPPSGGLETQYF.

This chain joins TRBV28 and TRBJ1-3, with D uncertain. The V gene lost 3 bases and the J gene lost 8 bases, with 14 bases spanning the gap. CDR1 is MDHEN and CDR2 is SYDVKM in the germline V gene. CDR3 length: 14 amino acids. The CDR3 loop is CASSFASLADTIYF. CDR3 sequence (DNA): TGTGCCAGCAGTTTTGCGTCCCTGGCGGACACCATATATTTT.

The rearrangement links TRBV7-2 to TRBJ1-4, with 12 nucleotides matching TRBD1. The CDR3 consists of 15 residues. The J segment lost 6 bases and the V segment lost 5 bases, leaving 4 bases of the junction unmatched. Germline lookup yields CDR1 SGHTA and CDR2 FQGNSA. In DNA form, the CDR3 reads TGTGCCAGCAGCCCGGGACAGGGGGCGCATGAAAAACTGTTTTTT. As protein: CASSPGQGAHEKLFF.

The chain has TRBV6-2 or TRBV6-3 and TRBJ1-2; no clear D gene. Germline CDR1 MNHEY, CDR2 SVGEGT. CDR3 size: 11 residues. Trimming shortened V by 5 bases and J by 2 bases, and 3 bases separated the two germline ends. CDR3 loop: CASSVNYGYTF. CDR3 coding DNA: TGTGCCAGCAGTGTAAACTATGGCTACACCTTC.

This chain uses TRBV5-1 with TRBJ2-7; the D gene is possibly TRBD2 (5 bases). The CDR3 is 13 residues long. V was shortened by 5 bases and J by 1 base, with 10 bases between the two germline ends. Germline V gene data show CDR1 as SGHRS and CDR2 as YFSETQ. The CDR3: CASRSAGSYEQYF. DNA for the CDR3: TGCGCCAGCAGAAGCGCGGGTTCCTACGAGCAGTACTTC.

The chain carries TRBV5-6 and TRBJ1-5; 7 positions match TRBD1. This CDR3 spans 15 amino acids. Per the germline V gene, CDR1 is SGHDT and CDR2 is YYEEEE. The V and J ends lost 2 bases and 7 bases, in that order; junction bases with no gene match: 9. The DNA of the CDR3 is TGTGCCAGCAGCTTCCGGGACAGTCCTTGGCAGCCCCAGCATTTT. This codes for CASSFRDSPWQPQHF. Complete variable domain (other parts from reference TRBV5-6 and TRBJ1-5): DAGVTQSPTHLIKTRGQQVTLRCSPKSGHDTVSWYQQALGQGPQFIFQYYEEEERQRGNFPDRFSGHQFPNYSSELNVNALLLGDSALYLCASSFRDSPWQPQHFGDGTRLSIL.

The chain couples TRBV5-6 to TRBJ2-2; 10 bases agree with TRBD2. V was clipped by 4 bases and J by 3 bases; unmatched bases: 6. Germline CDR1 reads SGHDT; CDR2 reads YYEEEE. The CDR3 length is 16 residues. CDR3 protein: CASSRSGGADTGELFF. The CDR3 nucleotides are TGTGCCAGCAGCCGGAGCGGGGGGGCGGACACCGGGGAGCTGTTTTTT.

The chain has TRBV2 and TRBJ2-2, with 9 bases that match TRBD2. CDR3 length: 16 residues. With V trimmed by 3 bases and J by 3 bases, 5 bases remained unmatched. The germline gives CDR1 SNHLY, CDR2 FYNNEI. The CDR3 DNA sequence: TGTGCCAGCAGTGATCTTAGCGGGAGTTACACCGGGGAGCTGTTTTTT. Amino acids: CASSDLSGSYTGELFF.

DNA of the CDR3: TGCAGCGTTATTGGCAGGGGAGATCCGAACACTGAAGCTTTCTTT. It codes for CSVIGRGDPNTEAFF. The chain combines TRBV29-1 with TRBJ1-1; D is possibly TRBD1 (6 bases). The CDR3 is 15 amino acids. Deletions cut 5 bases from V and 1 base from J, with 17 bases between. The V gene's germline CDR1 is SQVTM and CDR2 ANQGSEA.

The table lists this clone with a few counts. J is TRBJ2-3 and V is TRBV7-9; D not certain. From germline, CDR1 is SEHNR and CDR2 FQNEAQ (reference sequence). V shed 0 bases and J shed 6 bases, with 7 bases lying between them. This CDR3 contains 13 residues. CDR3 nucleotide sequence: TGTGCCAGCAGCTTAGCTCGTGGCGATACGCAGTATTTT. Translating gives CASSLARGDTQYF.

This clone was counted a few times. This chain links TRBV11-2 with TRBJ1-2, with D unresolved. The germline V and J ends were trimmed by 1 base and 10 bases, with 7 bases remaining between them. Germline CDR1 reads SGHAT; CDR2 reads FQNNGV. The CDR3 length is 11 residues. CDR3 loop: CASSLADTYTF. The CDR3 DNA reads TGTGCCAGCAGCTTAGCAGATACCTACACCTTC.

This clone was recorded only once. The rearrangement uses TRBV10-3 and TRBJ1-3, with D perhaps matching TRBD1 (6 bases). V gave up 10 bases and J gave up 0 bases, with 16 bases separating them. This CDR3 is built from 15 residues. The germline V gene has CDR1 ENHRY and CDR2 SYGVKD. CDR3 DNA sequence: TGTGCCACCAGGGCGACAGGAAACTCTGGAAACACCATATATTTT. Amino acid sequence: CATRATGNSGNTIYF.

The chain joins TRBV5-6 to TRBJ1-6; 7 nucleotides agree with TRBD1. Trimming took 4 bases from V and 7 from J; bases not matched to a gene: 11. The CDR3 has 16 residues. Germline CDR1 is SGHDT and CDR2 is YYEEEE. DNA of the CDR3: TGTGCCAGCAGCCGAGGACAGGTTGCCCTGAATTCACCCCTCCACTTT. Translating it yields CASSRGQVALNSPLHF.

This clone was found once. The V gene is TRBV5-4, the J gene TRBJ2-3, with D maybe TRBD2 (5 bases). The V and J ends lost 5 bases and 0 bases respectively, with 13 bases between them. The CDR3 sequence is 15 residues long. Looked up from germline, CDR1 is SGHNT and CDR2 is YYREEE (reference sequence). In nucleotides, the CDR3 is TGTGCCAGCAGTCATAGGACTCAAAGCACAGATACGCAGTATTTT. Translation gives CASSHRTQSTDTQYF. The variable domain in full, with the rest retrieved from reference TRBV5-4 and TRBJ2-3, is ETGVTQSPTHLIKTRGQQVTLRCSSQSGHNTVSWYQQALGQGPQFIFQYYREEENGRGNFPPRFSGLQFPNYSSELNVNALELDDSALYLCASSHRTQSTDTQYFGPGTRLTVL.

V gene TRBV3-1 (or the pseudogene TRBV3-2) combines with J gene TRBJ2-1; 10 bases agree with TRBD2. The CDR3 extends over 15 amino acids. Germline V gene sequence: CDR1 LGHDT, CDR2 YNNKEL (reference sequence). The V and J ends lost 0 bases and 7 bases, in that order; junction bases with no gene match: 3. CDR3 bases: TGTGCCAGCAGCCAAGATGCTAGCGGGGGAAATGAGCAGTTCTTC. As protein: CASSQDASGGNEQFF.

The chain carries TRBV27 and TRBJ1-1; a weak D match, TRBD1 (6 bases). The V gene lost 2 bases and the J gene lost 1 base, with 8 bases spanning the gap. This CDR3 is built from 14 residues. The V gene's germline CDR1 is MNHEY and CDR2 SMNVEV (reference sequence). The CDR3 nucleotides read TGTGCCAGCAGTTTACCGGGACAGAACACTGAAGCTTTCTTT. This encodes CASSLPGQNTEAFF.

The genes are TRBV13 and TRBJ2-2; D is perhaps TRBD2 (6 bases). This CDR3 comprises 14 residues. CDR1 is PRHDT, CDR2 FYEKMQ, per germline (reference sequence). V lost 5 bases, J lost 6 bases, and 13 bases lay in between. Here the CDR3 reads CASSPTWEAGELFF. The DNA for the CDR3 is TGTGCCAGCAGCCCGACATGGGAGGCCGGGGAGCTGTTTTTT.

The genes are TRBV7-9 and TRBJ2-1; 7 bases align to TRBD2. The germline CDR1 and CDR2 sequences are SEHNR and FQNEAQ (reference sequence). The length of the CDR3 is 15 residues. The V segment lost 3 bases and the J segment 4 bases; nucleotides outside the gene matches: 6. CDR3 bases: TGTGCCAGCAGCTTCTCGGGGGGATTTTACAATGAGCAGTTCTTC. Translating gives CASSFSGGFYNEQFF.

The chain links TRBV7-9 to TRBJ2-1; the match to TRBD2 covers 16 bases. The ends lost 0 bases at V and 7 bases at J; junction bases unmatched: 3. This CDR3 contains 17 residues. Germline V gives CDR1 SEHNR, CDR2 FQNEAQ (reference sequence). CDR3 sequence (DNA): TGTGCCAGCAGCTTAGCGGGACTAGCGGGGGGGCGTAATGAGCAGTTCTTC. It encodes CASSLAGLAGGRNEQFF.

The chain links TRBV5-1 to TRBJ2-1, with 8 bases lining up with TRBD2. V dropped 3 bases and J dropped 8; count of bases not matched to a gene: 16. CDR1 and CDR2 (germline): SGHRS, YFSETQ. This CDR3 contains 17 residues. This CDR3 reads CASSSVSGGLSGDEQFF. Written as DNA, the CDR3 is TGCGCCAGCAGCTCGGTCTCGGGGGGGCTAAGTGGGGATGAGCAGTTCTTC. Full variable domain (rest looked up from reference TRBV5-1 and TRBJ2-1): KAGVTQTPRYLIKTRGQQVTLSCSPISGHRSVSWYQQTPGQGLQFLFEYFSETQRNKGNFPGRFSGRQFSNSRSEMNVSTLELGDSALYLCASSSVSGGLSGDEQFFGPGTRLTVL.

The V and J genes are TRBV4-1 and TRBJ1-2, with a tentative D call TRBD1 (6 bases). Trimming cost V 3 bases and J 1 base, with 15 bases left between them. The CDR3 spans 16 residues. The germline gives CDR1 MGHRA, CDR2 YSYEKL. CDR3 sequence reads: CASSQDGQLINYGYTF. CDR3 nucleotide sequence: TGCGCCAGCAGCCAGGATGGACAGTTAATTAACTATGGCTACACCTTC.